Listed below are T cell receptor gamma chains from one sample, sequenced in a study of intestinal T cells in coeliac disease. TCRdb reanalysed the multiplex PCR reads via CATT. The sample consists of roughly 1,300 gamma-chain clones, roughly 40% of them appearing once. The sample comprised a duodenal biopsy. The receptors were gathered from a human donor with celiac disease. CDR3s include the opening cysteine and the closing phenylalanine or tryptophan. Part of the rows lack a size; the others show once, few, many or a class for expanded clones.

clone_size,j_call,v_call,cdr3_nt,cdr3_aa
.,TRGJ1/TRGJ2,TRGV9,TGTGCCTTGTGGGAGGGGCTTTATTATAAGAAACTCTTT,CALWEGLYYKKLF
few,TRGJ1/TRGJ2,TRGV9,TGTGCCTTGTGGGAGGCGCACCCCCCTTATTATAAGAAACTCTTT,CALWEAHPPYYKKLF
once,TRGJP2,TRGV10,TGTGCTGCGTTGGGATTTTCAGATTGGATCAAGACGTTT,CAALGFSDWIKTF
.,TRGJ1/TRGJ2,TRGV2,TGTGCCACCTGGGCGAGGAAGATCTTT,CATWARKIF
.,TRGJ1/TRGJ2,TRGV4,TGTGCCACCTGGGATGGTTCGGGGACTTATAAGAAACTCTTT,CATWDGSGTYKKLF
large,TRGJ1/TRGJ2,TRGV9,TGTGCCTTGTGCCATTATTATAAGAAACTCTTT,CALCHYYKKLF
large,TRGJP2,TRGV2,TGTGCCACCTGGGACGGCGCAAGTAGTGATTGGATCAAGACGTTT,CATWDGASSDWIKTF
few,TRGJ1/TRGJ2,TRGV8,TGTGCCACCTGGGGGAGTCCTTATTATAAGAAACTCTTT,CATWGSPYYKKLF
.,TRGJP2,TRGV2,TGTGCCACCTGGGACGTCAAACCGGGTCATAGTAGTGATTGGATTAAGACGTTT,CATWDVKPGHSSDWIKTF
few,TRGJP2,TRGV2,TGTGCCACCTGGGACGGGCGAAGAGTGATTGGGATCAAGACGTTT,CATWDGRRVIGIKTF
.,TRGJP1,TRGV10,TGTGCTGCGTGGGATTTAGAGGGTAGTACCACTGGTTGGTTCAAGATATTT,CAAWDLEGSTTGWFKIF